The next 18 T cell receptor beta chains were all read from a single sample in a study of T cells expressing NK-cell markers. TCRdb reworked the 5' RACE reads into one entry per CDR3 protein, no DNA. In all, the sample yields more than 250,000 distinct CDR3 sequences. Specimen: blood T cells: a sorted CD56 or NKG2C T cell subset, CD4+ or CD8+ T cells, or bulk PBMC T cells (not recorded which). These receptor sequences come from a man between 18 and 29 years old in good health.

The chain combines TRBV4-1 with TRBJ2-2; TCRdb picks TRBD2, but there is no DNA to check that call. The CDR3 is 19 amino acids. CDR1 is MGHRA, CDR2 YSYEKL, per germline. The CDR3 sequence is CASSQVPGLAGMLPGELFF.

The chain carries TRBV11-2 and TRBJ2-3; TCRdb lists TRBD2, though no DNA is available to test this call. Germline values: CDR1 SGHAT, CDR2 FQNNGV. The CDR3 totals 17 residues. CDR3 sequence reads: CASSLVSGRAEPDTQYF.

V is TRBV6-1 and J is TRBJ1-4; TCRdb calls TRBD1, which cannot be checked without DNA. The CDR3 is 16 residues long. In germline, CDR1 is MNHNS, CDR2 SASEGT. This CDR3 reads CASKRGGPTTNEKLFF.

This chain uses TRBV5-1 with TRBJ2-3; TCRdb calls TRBD2, which cannot be checked without DNA. Per germline, CDR1 SGHRS and CDR2 YFSETQ. CDR3 size: 18 residues. The CDR3 is CASSFDPPVGGGTDTQYF.

V is TRBV5-8 and J is TRBJ1-1; TCRdb outputs TRBD1, but without DNA this stays unchecked. Looked up from germline, CDR1 is SGHTS and CDR2 is YDEGEE. This CDR3 spans 17 amino acids. CDR3 sequence: CASATNGHRLSNTEAFF.

The CDR3 region is CASSVDQGPYGYTF. The rearrangement links TRBV9 to TRBJ1-2; TCRdb proposes TRBD1, but this gene call is untestable without DNA. From germline, CDR1 is SGDLS and CDR2 YYNGEE. The CDR3 is 14 residues long.

V gene TRBV6-6 combines with J gene TRBJ2-6. CDR3 size: 13 residues. Germline V gene data show CDR1 as MNHNY and CDR2 as SVGAGI (reference sequence). CDR3: CASTTGGANVLTF.

The chain recombines TRBV29-1 with TRBJ2-6; TCRdb outputs TRBD1, but without DNA this stays unchecked. The germline CDR1 and CDR2 sequences are SQVTM and ANQGSEA. The CDR3 covers 16 residues. CDR3: CSVLDRGSSGANVLTF.

The V and J genes are TRBV12-3 or TRBV12-4 and TRBJ2-1; TCRdb's assignment of TRBD1 cannot be checked, as there is no DNA. This CDR3 is built from 15 residues. The CDR3 region is CASSPRTGGPNEQFF.

The rearrangement links TRBV5-1 to TRBJ2-1; TCRdb's D gene call, TRBD2, goes unchecked for lack of DNA. This CDR3 contains 12 residues. The germline CDR1 and CDR2 sequences are SGHRS and YFSETQ. The CDR3: CASSATGDEQFF.

This chain connects TRBV27 to TRBJ2-2; the TCRdb call, TRBD1, lacks DNA for checking. CDR3 size: 15 residues. The V gene's germline CDR1 is MNHEY and CDR2 SMNVEV (reference sequence). The CDR3 reads CASSPHGTATGELFF.

The chain joins TRBV3-1 to TRBJ2-5; TCRdb selects TRBD2, and the lack of DNA leaves this call unchecked. The CDR3 covers 14 residues. The germline CDR1 and CDR2 sequences are LGHDT and YNNKEL (reference sequence). This chain's CDR3 is CASSQEGLQETQYF.

V is TRBV7-9 and J is TRBJ2-1. The CDR3 consists of 14 residues. CDR1 and CDR2 from the germline V gene are SEHNR and FQNEAQ (reference sequence). This chain's CDR3 is CASSLGGRGHEQFF.

CDR3 residues: CASRGTDYTEAFF. This chain uses TRBV12-5 with TRBJ1-1. This CDR3 has 13 residues. The germline CDR1 and CDR2 sequences are LGHNT and FRNRAP.

V and J are TRBV6-1 and TRBJ2-3. CDR1 MNHNS and CDR2 SASEGT come from the germline V gene. The CDR3 is 13 residues long. CDR3 protein: CASSLAVTDTQYF.

V gene TRBV6-2 or TRBV6-3 combines with J gene TRBJ1-1; the D gene TCRdb calls, TRBD1, cannot be checked with no DNA. The CDR3 consists of 20 residues. Germline-derived CDR1 and CDR2 are MNHEY and SVGEGT. This chain's CDR3 is CASSYSNYRTGTSRNTEAFF.

This chain uses TRBV20-1 with TRBJ2-5; TCRdb reports TRBD1, a call that lacks DNA to check it against. This CDR3 is 14 amino acids long. Germline V CDR1 and CDR2: DFQATT, SNEGSKA (reference sequence). CDR3 residues: CSARGKGEGETQYF.

The rearrangement links TRBV6-6 to TRBJ2-7; TCRdb's D gene call, TRBD1, goes unchecked for lack of DNA. The germline CDR1 and CDR2 sequences are MNHNY and SVGAGI (reference sequence). CDR3 length: 12 amino acids. This chain's CDR3 is CASSKGYYEQYF.